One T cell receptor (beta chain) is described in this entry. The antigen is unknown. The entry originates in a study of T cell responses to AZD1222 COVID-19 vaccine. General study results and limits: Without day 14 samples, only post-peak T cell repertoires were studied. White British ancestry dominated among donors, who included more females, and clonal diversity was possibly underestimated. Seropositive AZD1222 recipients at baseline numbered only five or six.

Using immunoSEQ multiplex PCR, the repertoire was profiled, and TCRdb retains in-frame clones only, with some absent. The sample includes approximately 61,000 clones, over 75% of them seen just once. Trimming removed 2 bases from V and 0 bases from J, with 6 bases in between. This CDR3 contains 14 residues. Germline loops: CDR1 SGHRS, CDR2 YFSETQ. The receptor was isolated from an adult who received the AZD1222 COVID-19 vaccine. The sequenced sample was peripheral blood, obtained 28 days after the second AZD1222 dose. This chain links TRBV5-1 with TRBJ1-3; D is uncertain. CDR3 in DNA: TGCGCCAGCAGCTTTTCAACCTCTGGAAACACCATATATTTT. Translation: CASSFSTSGNTIYF.